This is a list of T cell receptor beta chains from one sample in a study of regulatory T cells in long-lasting Graves disease. TCRdb redid the calling of the multiplex PCR reads with MiXCR, one entry per CDR3 protein. The data hold 430,000 or so distinct CDR3 sequences, with around a fifth observed a single time. This material consisted of peripheral blood mononuclear cells (PBMCs), taken when the disease was refractory, from a patient treated with antithyroid drugs. These receptors all stem from a female donor with Graves disease. Each CDR3 is given without its conserved first and last residue.

v_call cdr3_aa
TRBV28 ASSFQGRQPQH
TRBV28 ASSFGGMSNEKLF
TRBV19 ASSLPGQGSQPQH
TRBV27 ASSSTTGGSYEQY
TRBV7-2 ASSLVLTSGSREQY
TRBV10-3 AISPVAGNTDTQY
TRBV27 ASSSSGKGLYEQY
TRBV19 ASSMNVGQILEQY
TRBV29-1 SVLQSLYGYT
TRBV20-1 SARDNRGRTGELF
TRBV27 ASSSPRGRSGANVLT
TRBV3-1 ASSQGRARYYEQY
TRBV7-9 ASSEGPGPAF
TRBV18 ASSPYLEGGYT
TRBV20-1 SADTGGLGETQY
TRBV19 ASSSVVWGIF
TRBV29-1 SAERPPYGYT
TRBV20-1 SARNAGGPGETQY
TRBV6-1 ASSQQGDTDTQY
TRBV7-9 ASSLEFGGELF
TRBV4-1 ASSPHQQEETQY
TRBV6-1 ASSLTGTGGNEQF
TRBV6-2/TRBV6-3 ASSADRSYEQY
TRBV10-3 AISEGGSNQPQH
TRBV5-8 ASSPVGDRVPREQY
TRBV5-5 ASTNLGGYTGELF
TRBV7-9 AAGTGNTEVF
TRBV20-1 SARATGGANQPQH
TRBV4-1 ASSQDHQGHQPQH
TRBV2 ASRSPGQGAWTEAF
TRBV11-2 ASSLDIWGNSNSPLH
TRBV20-1 SATSSGTGSLGQY
TRBV9 ASSPSVAGGHTEQY
TRBV10-1 ASSTGTGEEGYT
TRBV30 AWGLNSPLH
TRBV9 ASSDGGNQPQH
TRBV19 ASSDPGRVREKLF
TRBV28 ASSSPSGSPLREQY
TRBV20-1 SARAGVIGYEQY
TRBV9 ASSGKQGEAF
TRBV19 ASSTTGGAGTGELF
TRBV12-3/TRBV12-4 ASSLAGRTMNTEAF
TRBV7-9 ASSLGGVATNEKLF
TRBV3-1 ASSLGSESSYEQY
TRBV20-1 SAFAATSSYEQY